This passage covers 2 T cell receptor beta chains from one sample sequenced in a study of identifying expanded T cells in peripheral blood. The table came from immunoSEQ multiplex PCR; TCRdb's copy has only in-frame clones and leaves some out. Of approximately 100,000 clones listed, around 89% are singletons. Sequencing was done on a sample of blood. The receptors were gathered from a person aged 18-70 years in good health.

The J gene is TRBJ2-2, the V gene TRBV4-1, with 10 bases identical to TRBD1. The CDR3 sequence is 18 residues long. Trimming at V came to 4 bases and at J to 5 bases, leaving 13 bases not matched to a gene. Germline V gene lookup returns CDR1 MGHRA and CDR2 YSYEKL. CDR3 in amino acids: CASSRALSGQGKTGELFF. The CDR3 DNA is TGCGCCAGCAGCCGAGCATTGTCGGGACAGGGGAAAACCGGGGAGCTGTTTTTT.

In nucleotides, the CDR3 is TGTGCCAGCTCCCCCCTACCCTCCGGACAGGACCAAGAGACCCAGTACTTC. This translates into CASSPLPSGQDQETQYF. This rearrangement joins TRBV18 to TRBJ2-5; TRBD1 aligns across 7 bases. The CDR3 spans 17 residues. After removal of 6 bases from V and 0 bases from J, the junction contained 13 bases not matched to a gene. Germline loops: CDR1 KGHSH, CDR2 LQKENI.